This passage covers 2 T cell receptor beta chains from one sample sequenced in a study of T cell responses to AZD1222 COVID-19 vaccine. TCRdb keeps only in-frame clones here, not all; method: immunoSEQ multiplex PCR. Among about 130,000 clones listed, approximately 86% were seen once. Source: peripheral blood, taken on day 0 of AZD1222 vaccination. The receptors here all came from an adult in good health.

The rearrangement links TRBV7-3 to TRBJ2-5, with D uncertain. V was cut by 0 bases and J by 3 bases, with 8 bases left in between. This CDR3 is 14 amino acids long. Germline V gene lookup returns CDR1 SGHTA and CDR2 FQGTGA. CDR3 DNA: TGTGCCAGCAGCTTAACAGCAGGAGAAGAGACCCAGTACTTC. Its protein product is CASSLTAGEETQYF.

The chain uses TRBV3-1 (or the pseudogene TRBV3-2) and TRBJ1-5; D is undetermined. In germline, CDR1 is LGHDT, CDR2 YNNKEL (reference sequence). The CDR3 has 13 amino acids. Trimming shortened V by 2 bases and J by 5 bases, and 7 bases separated the two germline ends. The CDR3, as DNA: TGTGCCAGCAGCCAAATTGGGTATCAGCCCCAGCATTTT. Protein sequence: CASSQIGYQPQHF.